These 10 T cell receptor beta chains originate from one sample sequenced in a study of blood T cell dynamics during melanoma immunotherapy. The sample's time point: pre-treatment baseline. Only in-frame clones appear in the TCRdb table, and some are missing; sequencing was by immunoSEQ multiplex PCR. This sample carries more than 15,000 clones, approximately 83% of them seen once, and the ten largest clones take approximately 6.9%. Source: blood, taken from a patient treated with checkpoint blockade. The receptor set was obtained from a human donor with melanoma.

The V gene is TRBV27, the J gene TRBJ1-6, with 10 bases that match TRBD1. Germline-derived CDR1 and CDR2 are MNHEY and SMNVEV (reference sequence). This CDR3 is 15 amino acids long. V shed 6 bases, J shed 8 bases, and the junction held 7 bases outside the gene matches. The CDR3 DNA is TGTGCCAGCAGATCAGGGACAGGGGTATATTCACCCCTCCACTTT. Amino acids: CASRSGTGVYSPLHF.

The chain recombines TRBV28 with TRBJ2-5; perhaps D is TRBD1 or TRBD2 (6 bases each). This CDR3 is built from 14 residues. Between the trimmed V and J ends, which lost 3 bases and 10 bases, there was a span of 18 bases. Germline-derived CDR1 and CDR2 are MDHEN and SYDVKM. Here the CDR3 reads CASSFGGGQGVQYF. For the CDR3, the DNA is TGTGCCAGCAGTTTCGGGGGCGGTCAAGGGGTCCAGTACTTC.

The rearrangement uses TRBV15 and TRBJ2-5, with D unclear. Germline values: CDR1 LNHNV, CDR2 YYDKDF (reference sequence). V was cut by 0 bases and J by 1 base, with 6 bases left in between. This CDR3 spans 14 amino acids. The CDR3: CATSRDMVQETQYF. The CDR3 nucleotides are TGTGCCACCAGCAGAGATATGGTCCAAGAGACCCAGTACTTC.

This chain links TRBV27 with TRBJ2-2; 9 bases match TRBD2. V was clipped by 6 bases and J by 6 bases; unmatched bases: 8. This CDR3 has 15 amino acids. From germline, CDR1 is MNHEY and CDR2 SMNVEV (reference sequence). CDR3 residues: CASRGREGRPGELFF. CDR3 sequence (DNA): TGTGCCAGCAGAGGGCGGGAGGGCCGGCCCGGGGAGCTGTTTTTT.

The gene calls are TRBV27 and TRBJ1-1, with 7 bases that match TRBD1. Germline lookup yields CDR1 MNHEY and CDR2 SMNVEV (reference sequence). Unmatched junction bases numbered 6, after V lost 5 bases and J lost 0 bases. This CDR3 contains 15 residues. This chain's CDR3 is CASSRGTAMNTEAFF. For the CDR3, the DNA is TGTGCCAGCAGTCGGGGGACAGCCATGAACACTGAAGCTTTCTTT.

The chain employs TRBV4-2 and TRBJ2-3; no clear D gene. The CDR3 has 15 residues. Between the trimmed V and J ends, which lost 1 base and 2 bases, there was a span of 10 bases. Germline CDR1 is LGHNA and CDR2 is YNFKEQ. Here the CDR3 DNA reads TGTGCCAGCAGCCAAGGTAGAGAACCCACAGATACGCAGTATTTT. Translated, it gives CASSQGREPTDTQYF.

This rearrangement joins TRBV4-3 to TRBJ1-5; tentative D call: TRBD1 (5 bases). Germline V CDR1 and CDR2: LGHNA, YSLEER. V gave up 2 bases and J gave up 2 bases, with 10 bases separating them. The CDR3 is made up of 15 amino acids. CDR3 nucleotide sequence: TGCGCCAGCAGCCAAAAGGAAGGGGGCAATCAGCCCCAGCATTTT. Its protein product is CASSQKEGGNQPQHF.

The rearrangement joins TRBV4-2 to TRBJ2-7, with 7 bases matching TRBD1. In germline, CDR1 is LGHNA, CDR2 YNFKEQ. This CDR3 contains 12 residues. Trimming cost V 4 bases and J 6 bases; bases outside gene matches: 3. CDR3 nucleotide sequence: TGTGCCAGCAGCCTTACAGGGGTCGAGCAGTACTTC. Translating it yields CASSLTGVEQYF.

The rearrangement joins TRBV19 to TRBJ2-3, with 11 bases aligning to TRBD2. The germline V gene has CDR1 LNHDA and CDR2 SQIVND (reference sequence). The CDR3 runs to 18 residues. After removal of 3 bases from V and 3 bases from J, the junction contained 11 bases not matched to a gene. The CDR3 loop is CASSINRLAGKDTDTQYF. CDR3 DNA: TGTGCCAGTAGTATCAATCGACTAGCGGGAAAAGATACAGATACGCAGTATTTT. The full variable domain, completed using reference TRBV19 and TRBJ2-3, is DGGITQSPKYLFRKEGQNVTLSCEQNLNHDAMYWYRQDPGQGLRLIYYSQIVNDFQKGDIAEGYSVSREKKESFPLTVTSAQKNPTAFYLCASSINRLAGKDTDTQYFGPGTRLTVL.

The chain has TRBV7-2 and TRBJ1-2; TRBD1 aligns across 7 bases. Germline V gene sequence: CDR1 SGHTA, CDR2 FQGNSA. V shed 7 bases and J 8 bases; nucleotides not matched to a gene: 13. This CDR3 has 14 residues. In DNA form, the CDR3 reads TGTGCCAGCACCACGCCAACAGGGGTTGGGGGCTACACCTTC. Translating it yields CASTTPTGVGGYTF.